Presented here are 26 T cell receptor beta chains from one specimen sequenced in a study of T cell changes during pregnancy in multiple sclerosis. TCRdb keeps only in-frame clones here, not all; method: immunoSEQ multiplex PCR. The profile shows roughly 40,000 clones, 91% of them singletons. The source material was CD8+ T cells from peripheral blood mononuclear cells, sampled before pregnancy. Source of these receptors: a female donor with multiple sclerosis, enrolled in a pregnancy study.

For the CDR3, the DNA is TGTGCCAGCAGTGGACAGGGGGGAGACACTGAAGCTTTCTTT. It is translated as CASSGQGGDTEAFF. V is TRBV6-1 and J is TRBJ1-1, with TRBD1 matching over 9 bases. This CDR3 comprises 14 residues. Trimming took 4 bases from V and 3 from J; bases not matched to a gene: 3. The germline V gene has CDR1 MNHNS and CDR2 SASEGT.

The rearrangement uses TRBV7-2 and TRBJ2-3; TRBD2 aligns across 7 bases. Germline-derived CDR1 and CDR2 are SGHTA and FQGNSA. CDR3 length: 15 amino acids. Trimming took 6 bases from V and 0 from J; bases not matched to a gene: 6. In DNA, the CDR3 is TGTGCCAGCAGTTATACGGGAGGTAGCACAGATACGCAGTATTTT. Its protein product is CASSYTGGSTDTQYF.

This clone was seen only once. The genes are TRBV29-1 and TRBJ2-2; D is possibly TRBD1 (6 bases). Trimming shortened V by 4 bases and J by 5 bases, and 11 bases separated the two germline ends. Germline V gene data show CDR1 as SQVTM and CDR2 as ANQGSEA. The CDR3 consists of 13 residues. This CDR3 reads CSVVQGGTGELFF. CDR3 bases: TGCAGCGTTGTACAGGGCGGGACCGGGGAGCTGTTTTTT.

This chain joins TRBV7-9 and TRBJ1-3; TRBD1 aligns across 10 bases. CDR3 length: 16 amino acids. J lost 4 bases, V lost 0 bases, and 3 bases had no gene match. CDR1 and CDR2 from the germline V gene are SEHNR and FQNEAQ (reference sequence). The CDR3: CASSLAGTGEGNTIYF. The CDR3, as DNA: TGTGCCAGCAGCTTAGCCGGGACAGGGGAAGGAAACACCATATATTTT.

V and J are TRBV13 and TRBJ2-3; D ambiguous. The germline V gene encodes CDR1 PRHDT and CDR2 FYEKMQ (reference sequence). Between the trimmed V and J ends, which lost 0 bases and 4 bases, there was a span of 5 bases. The CDR3 totals 13 residues. The CDR3 DNA sequence: TGTGCCAGCAGCTTAGGCTTCCCAGATACGCAGTATTTT. This translates into CASSLGFPDTQYF. The whole variable domain, filled in from reference TRBV13 and TRBJ2-3, reads AAGVIQSPRHLIKEKRETATLKCYPIPRHDTVYWYQQGPGQDPQFLISFYEKMQSDKGSIPDRFSAQQFSDYHSELNMSSLELGDSALYFCASSLGFPDTQYFGPGTRLTVL.

This rearrangement joins TRBV27 to TRBJ2-1, with D hard to call. The germline CDR1 and CDR2 sequences are MNHEY and SMNVEV (reference sequence). V was clipped by 4 bases and J by 8 bases, with 9 bases between them. The CDR3 consists of 12 residues. CDR3 residues: CASSSYLDEQFF. The DNA of the CDR3 is TGTGCCAGCAGTTCCTACTTGGATGAGCAGTTCTTC.

The chain carries TRBV4-2 and TRBJ2-7, with TRBD2 matching 10 bases. CDR1 LGHNA and CDR2 YNFKEQ come from the germline V gene. V shed 0 bases, J shed 4 bases, and the junction held 6 bases outside the gene matches. CDR3 length: 16 amino acids. As DNA, the CDR3 is TGTGCCAGCAGCCAAGATTTGGGAGCGGGAGGGTACGAGCAGTACTTC. As protein: CASSQDLGAGGYEQYF.

The rearrangement joins TRBV4-1 to TRBJ2-1, with D unresolved. CDR1 and CDR2 (germline): MGHRA, YSYEKL. This CDR3 is 16 amino acids long. V was trimmed by 1 base and J by 4 bases, leaving 14 bases between them. The CDR3 here is CASSQVLSLDYNEQFF. The CDR3 DNA follows: TGCGCCAGCAGCCAAGTTCTCTCGCTAGATTACAATGAGCAGTTCTTC.

V gene TRBV7-8 combines with J gene TRBJ1-5, with a tentative D call TRBD1 (5 bases). Trimming pared 1 base from V and 2 bases from J, leaving 12 bases between. The germline CDR1 and CDR2 sequences are SGHVS and FQNEAQ. This CDR3 spans 16 amino acids. The CDR3 DNA reads TGTGCCAGCAGCTTAGGGGGACTTTTGGGCAATCAGCCCCAGCATTTT. It yields the protein CASSLGGLLGNQPQHF.

The rearrangement joins TRBV27 to TRBJ1-2; 12 bases agree with TRBD1. CDR3 size: 14 residues. Per germline, CDR1 MNHEY and CDR2 SMNVEV (reference sequence). The trim removed 4 bases at V and 6 bases at J, leaving 3 bases unmatched. CDR3 nucleotide sequence: TGTGCCAGCAGTTGGGGACAGGGGGCGGATGGCTACACCTTC. It is translated as CASSWGQGADGYTF.

This chain connects TRBV13 to TRBJ2-7; maybe TRBD2 (5 bases). Deletions cut 2 bases from V and 4 bases from J, with 6 bases between. The germline gives CDR1 PRHDT, CDR2 FYEKMQ (reference sequence). The CDR3 loop spans 12 amino acids. The CDR3 protein is CASSLSGYEQYF. CDR3 in DNA: TGTGCCAGCAGCTTATCGGGGTACGAGCAGTACTTC.

The chain uses TRBV18 and TRBJ1-2, with D unresolved. The CDR3 contains 14 residues. V lost 3 bases to trimming and J lost 6 bases, with 14 bases between them. CDR1 and CDR2 from the germline V gene are KGHSH and LQKENI. CDR3 loop: CASSPGPYLDGYTF. The CDR3 region has the DNA TGTGCCAGCTCACCGGGCCCTTACCTGGATGGCTACACCTTC.

The rearrangement joins TRBV5-6 to TRBJ1-2; 7 bases fit TRBD1. Trimming at V came to 0 bases and at J to 2 bases, leaving 10 bases not matched to a gene. The germline V gene encodes CDR1 SGHDT and CDR2 YYEEEE. The CDR3 covers 17 residues. The CDR3 DNA reads as TGTGCCAGCAGCTTGGCTAATGAAGGACAGGAGAACTATGGCTACACCTTC. It yields the protein CASSLANEGQENYGYTF.

V and J are TRBV2 and TRBJ1-3; 8 nucleotides agree with TRBD1. This CDR3 has 16 amino acids. V lost 11 bases to trimming and J lost 3 bases; unmatched junction nucleotides: 15. Looked up from germline, CDR1 is SNHLY and CDR2 is FYNNEI. The CDR3 DNA is TGTGCCCTCGGAGGGGGGACAGGCTCTGTTGGAAACACCATATATTTT. Protein: CALGGGTGSVGNTIYF. Full variable domain (outside the CDR3, taken from reference TRBV2 and TRBJ1-3): EPEVTQTPSHQVTQMGQEVILRCVPISNHLYFYWYRQILGQKVEFLVSFYNNEISEKSEIFDDQFSVERPDGSNFTLKIRSTKLEDSAMYFCALGGGTGSVGNTIYFGEGSWLTVV.

This clone has a single count. This chain joins TRBV27 and TRBJ2-3; 11 bases agree with TRBD2. CDR3 length: 18 residues. V was clipped by 5 bases and J by 5 bases; unmatched bases: 15. Germline values: CDR1 MNHEY, CDR2 SMNVEV (reference sequence). DNA of the CDR3: TGTGCCAGCAGTACGCGGTCTCTAGCGGGAGGCCGTAAAGATACGCAGTATTTT. This gives the protein CASSTRSLAGGRKDTQYF.

This chain uses TRBV7-9 with TRBJ2-1; a possible D gene is TRBD2 (6 bases). CDR1 is SEHNR, CDR2 FQNEAQ, per germline (reference sequence). Trimming removed 1 base from V and 4 bases from J, with 14 bases in between. This CDR3 has 16 residues. Written as DNA, the CDR3 is TGTGCCAGCAGCTTAGTTATGCGGGGCCCATACAATGAGCAGTTCTTC. Translated, it gives CASSLVMRGPYNEQFF. The full variable domain, in which reference TRBV7-9 and TRBJ2-1 provide the parts outside the CDR3, is DTGVSQNPRHKITKRGQNVTFRCDPISEHNRLYWYRQTLGQGPEFLTYFQNEAQLEKSRLLSDRFSAERPKGSFSTLEIQRTEQGDSAMYLCASSLVMRGPYNEQFFGPGTRLTVL.

The gene calls are TRBV5-6 and TRBJ1-5; 10 bases map to TRBD1. Germline assignment: CDR1 SGHDT and CDR2 YYEEEE. CDR3 length equals 16 residues. The V segment lost 4 bases and the J segment 0 bases; nucleotides outside the gene matches: 4. The CDR3 DNA reads as TGTGCCAGCAGCCGGGACAGGGGAAATAGCAATCAGCCCCAGCATTTT. It yields the protein CASSRDRGNSNQPQHF.

The rearrangement uses TRBV2 and TRBJ2-5, with 9 bases aligning to TRBD2. The CDR3 sequence is 22 residues long. V was clipped by 6 bases and J by 9 bases; unmatched bases: 35. The germline V gene encodes CDR1 SNHLY and CDR2 FYNNEI. This chain's CDR3 is CASSDPNPQQAAGGRGNSAQYF. CDR3 sequence (DNA): TGTGCCAGCAGCGACCCAAACCCCCAGCAAGCAGCGGGGGGCAGGGGGAATTCGGCCCAGTACTTC. Full variable domain (rest looked up from reference TRBV2 and TRBJ2-5): EPEVTQTPSHQVTQMGQEVILRCVPISNHLYFYWYRQILGQKVEFLVSFYNNEISEKSEIFDDQFSVERPDGSNFTLKIRSTKLEDSAMYFCASSDPNPQQAAGGRGNSAQYFGPGTRLLVL.

The chain employs TRBV7-8 and TRBJ2-7; weak D call: TRBD2 (5 bases). With 4 bases removed from V and 5 bases from J, the gap between germline ends came to 18 bases. The CDR3 loop spans 15 amino acids. CDR1 is SGHVS, CDR2 FQNEAQ, per germline. The CDR3 region is CASSYRGVGRDEQYF. The CDR3 DNA sequence: TGTGCCAGCAGCTATCGGGGTGTTGGCCGGGACGAGCAGTACTTC.

The rearrangement uses TRBV7-9 and TRBJ1-2; no clear D. V was trimmed by 6 bases and J by 8 bases, leaving 10 bases between them. Germline-derived CDR1 and CDR2 are SEHNR and FQNEAQ (reference sequence). This CDR3 comprises 11 residues. CDR3 DNA: TGTGCCAGCAGTCGCGATCACGGCTACACCTTC. Protein product: CASSRDHGYTF.

This clone was counted a single time. The V and J genes are TRBV15 and TRBJ2-1; 12 positions match TRBD2. The CDR3 consists of 16 residues. The J segment lost 9 bases and the V segment lost 0 bases, leaving 6 bases of the junction unmatched. Germline lookup yields CDR1 LNHNV and CDR2 YYDKDF (reference sequence). CDR3: CATSRDGLAGLVEQFF. The CDR3 region has the DNA TGTGCCACCAGCAGAGATGGACTAGCGGGATTGGTTGAGCAGTTCTTC. Variable domain in full (rest from reference TRBV15 and TRBJ2-1): DAMVIQNPRYQVTQFGKPVTLSCSQTLNHNVMYWYQQKSSQAPKLLFHYYDKDFNNEADTPDNFQSRRPNTSFCFLDIRSPGLGDTAMYLCATSRDGLAGLVEQFFGPGTRLTVL.

As DNA, the CDR3 is TGTGCCAGCAGCTCCGGGGGGACACCCCCTTGGGGCTACACCTTC. Translation gives CASSSGGTPPWGYTF. The chain combines TRBV27 with TRBJ1-2, with D possibly matching TRBD1 (6 bases). The length of the CDR3 is 15 residues. Trimming shortened V by 6 bases and J by 8 bases, and 22 bases separated the two germline ends. The germline V gene has CDR1 MNHEY and CDR2 SMNVEV (reference sequence).

J is TRBJ2-1 and V is TRBV11-2; 7 bases match TRBD2. CDR3 length equals 16 residues. Germline CDR1 and CDR2: SGHAT and FQNNGV. V trimming: 0 bases; J trimming: 4 bases; junction bases outside the gene matches: 6. The CDR3 reads CASSLDPGTTYNEQFF. As DNA, the CDR3 is TGTGCCAGCAGCTTAGATCCCGGGACTACATACAATGAGCAGTTCTTC.

The chain employs TRBV21-1 and TRBJ2-3; the tabulated D call, TRBD2, remains unverified against the DNA. TRBV21-1 is annotated as a pseudogene. The CDR3 sequence is 16 residues long. CDR3 sequence reads: CASSKVGANCTDTQYF. CDR3 nucleotide sequence: TGTGCCAGCAGCAAAGTAGGAGCGAATTGCACAGATACGCAGTATTTT.

The gene calls are TRBV9 and TRBJ2-1, with D possibly matching TRBD2 (7 bases). The length of the CDR3 is 14 residues. CDR1 is SGDLS and CDR2 is YYNGEE in the germline V gene. With 0 bases removed from V and 9 bases from J, the gap between germline ends came to 13 bases. The CDR3 DNA follows: TGTGCCAGCAGCGTAGGAGGGGGGGTGGGTGAGCAGTTCTTC. Amino acids: CASSVGGGVGEQFF.

The chain couples TRBV2 to TRBJ2-7; 7 bases are a match to TRBD2. This CDR3 has 15 amino acids. Trimming took 3 bases from V and 2 from J; bases not matched to a gene: 7. Germline lookup yields CDR1 SNHLY and CDR2 FYNNEI. The DNA of the CDR3 is TGTGCCAGCAGTGAGGGGCTAGCGGATACCTACGAGCAGTACTTC. The encoded protein is CASSEGLADTYEQYF.